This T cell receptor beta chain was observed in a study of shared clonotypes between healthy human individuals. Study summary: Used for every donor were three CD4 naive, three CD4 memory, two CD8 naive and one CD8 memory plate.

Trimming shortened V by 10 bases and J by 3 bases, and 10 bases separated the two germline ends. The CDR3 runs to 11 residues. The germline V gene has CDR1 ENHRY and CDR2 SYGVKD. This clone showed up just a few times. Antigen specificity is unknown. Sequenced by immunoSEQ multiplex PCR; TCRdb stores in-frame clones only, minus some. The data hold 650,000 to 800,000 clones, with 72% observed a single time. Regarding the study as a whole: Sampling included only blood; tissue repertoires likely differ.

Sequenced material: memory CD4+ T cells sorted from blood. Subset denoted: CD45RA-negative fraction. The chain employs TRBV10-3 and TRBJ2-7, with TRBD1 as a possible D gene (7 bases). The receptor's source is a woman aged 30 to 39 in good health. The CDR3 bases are TGTGCCACAGGGGGGAGCTACGAGCAGTACTTC. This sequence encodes CATGGSYEQYF.